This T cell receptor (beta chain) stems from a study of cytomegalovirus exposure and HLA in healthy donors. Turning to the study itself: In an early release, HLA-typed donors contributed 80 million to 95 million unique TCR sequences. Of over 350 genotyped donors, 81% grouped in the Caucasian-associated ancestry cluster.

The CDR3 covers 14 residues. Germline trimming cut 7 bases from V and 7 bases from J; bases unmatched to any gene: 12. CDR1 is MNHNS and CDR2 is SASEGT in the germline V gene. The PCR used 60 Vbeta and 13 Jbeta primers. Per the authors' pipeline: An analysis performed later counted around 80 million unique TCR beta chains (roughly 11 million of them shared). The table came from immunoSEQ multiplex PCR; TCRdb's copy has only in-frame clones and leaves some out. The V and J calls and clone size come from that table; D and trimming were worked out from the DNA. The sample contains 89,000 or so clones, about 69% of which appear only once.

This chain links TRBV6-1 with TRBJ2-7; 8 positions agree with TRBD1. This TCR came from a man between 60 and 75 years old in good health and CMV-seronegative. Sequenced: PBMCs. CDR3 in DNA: TGTGCCAGCACTCCCGGACAGGGTTATCGGGAGCAGTACTTC. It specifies CASTPGQGYREQYF.